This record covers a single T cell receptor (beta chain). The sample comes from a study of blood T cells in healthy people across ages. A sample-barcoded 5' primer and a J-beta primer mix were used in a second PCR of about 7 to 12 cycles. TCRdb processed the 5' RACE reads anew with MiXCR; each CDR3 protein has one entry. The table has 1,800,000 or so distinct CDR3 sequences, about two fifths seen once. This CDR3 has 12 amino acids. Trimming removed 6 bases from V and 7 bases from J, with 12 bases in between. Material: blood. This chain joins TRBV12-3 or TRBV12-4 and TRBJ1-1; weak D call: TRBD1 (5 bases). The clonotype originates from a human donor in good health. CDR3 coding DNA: TGTGCCAGCAGGGCCCGGGACCTTGAAGCTTTCTTT. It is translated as CASRARDLEAFF.